This passage covers 21 T cell receptor beta chains from one sample sequenced in a study of blood T cell repertoires in COVID-19. The table came from immunoSEQ multiplex PCR; TCRdb's copy has only in-frame clones and leaves some out. This sample carries about 220,000 clones, 84% of them seen once, and the ten largest clones take approximately 6.8%. The sample consisted of PBMCs or T cells enriched from blood (not recorded which). These receptors were collected from a woman aged 40 to 50 who had recovered from COVID-19.

This rearrangement joins TRBV29-1 to TRBJ1-1, with D hard to call. The CDR3 is 14 residues long. CDR1 is SQVTM and CDR2 is ANQGSEA in the germline V gene. V gave up 4 bases and J gave up 1 base, with 13 bases separating them. For the CDR3, the DNA is TGCAGCGTTGCCTCGAAGTTGCGGAACACTGAAGCTTTCTTT. Encoded protein: CSVASKLRNTEAFF.

The chain has TRBV18 and TRBJ2-2; maybe TRBD1 (6 bases). The CDR3 has 15 residues. V dropped 3 bases and J dropped 4 bases, with 12 bases sitting between them. Germline V lookup: CDR1 KGHSH, CDR2 LQKENI. This CDR3 reads CASSPRQVGTGELFF. The CDR3, as DNA: TGTGCCAGCTCACCCCGACAGGTTGGCACCGGGGAGCTGTTTTTT.

This chain links TRBV13 with TRBJ2-7, with TRBD1 as a possible D gene (5 bases). V lost 3 bases to trimming and J lost 1 base, with 10 bases between them. The CDR3 covers 14 residues. The germline V gene has CDR1 PRHDT and CDR2 FYEKMQ (reference sequence). Here the CDR3 reads CASSFRRQSYEQYV. The CDR3 region has the DNA TGTGCCAGCAGCTTTCGACGACAGTCCTACGAGCAGTACGTC.

CDR3 sequence (DNA): TGTGCCAGCAGCCTAGAACAGGGGAGGGAGCTGTTTTTT. Encoded protein: CASSLEQGRELFF. The V and J genes are TRBV3-1 (or the pseudogene TRBV3-2) and TRBJ2-2; 7 nucleotides match TRBD1. This CDR3 spans 13 amino acids. Germline V gene lookup returns CDR1 LGHDT and CDR2 YNNKEL (reference sequence). The V segment lost 4 bases and the J segment 9 bases; nucleotides outside the gene matches: 5.

The chain links TRBV12-3 or TRBV12-4 to TRBJ2-3, with a tentative D call TRBD2 (6 bases). With 4 bases removed from V and 5 bases from J, the gap between germline ends came to 10 bases. This CDR3 is 13 amino acids long. CDR3 in DNA: TGTGCCAGCAGTTATAGACTAGTAGATACGCAGTATTTT. It translates to CASSYRLVDTQYF.

This chain connects TRBV5-1 to TRBJ1-1; D might be TRBD1 (6 bases). V lost 3 bases to trimming and J lost 2 bases, with 20 bases between them. Looked up from germline, CDR1 is SGHRS and CDR2 is YFSETQ. CDR3 length: 17 residues. The CDR3 loop reads CASSSISRGPKNTEAFF. The CDR3 nucleotides read TGCGCCAGCAGCTCAATAAGCAGGGGACCTAAAAACACTGAAGCTTTCTTT.

The genes are TRBV3-1 (or the pseudogene TRBV3-2) and TRBJ2-3, with D perhaps TRBD2 (5 bases). This CDR3 contains 15 residues. Trimming removed 1 base from V and 3 bases from J, with 11 bases in between. Germline V CDR1 and CDR2: LGHDT, YNNKEL (reference sequence). CDR3 protein: CASSQATGGTDTQYF. The CDR3 nucleotides are TGTGCCAGCAGCCAAGCCACCGGAGGTACAGATACGCAGTATTTT.

The chain links TRBV5-6 to TRBJ2-7; TRBD2 agrees at 11 bases. In germline, CDR1 is SGHDT, CDR2 YYEEEE. The CDR3 is 16 residues long. V was pared by 3 bases and J by 4 bases, with 9 bases of the junction left unmatched. CDR3 protein: CASSSTGTSGLYEQYV. The CDR3 region has the DNA TGTGCCAGCAGCTCCACCGGGACTAGCGGTCTTTACGAGCAGTACGTC.

This clone was observed a single time. The chain joins TRBV2 to TRBJ2-3, with 9 bases matching TRBD2. Germline V lookup: CDR1 SNHLY, CDR2 FYNNEI. V lost 7 bases to trimming and J lost 5 bases; unmatched junction nucleotides: 13. This CDR3 region has 16 residues. The CDR3 reads CASKSGSSGNKDTQYF. DNA of the CDR3: TGTGCCAGCAAGTCTGGTTCTAGCGGGAATAAAGATACGCAGTATTTT.

This clone was counted many times. This chain uses TRBV19 with TRBJ2-2, with D hard to call. Trimming pared 2 bases from V and 7 bases from J, leaving 8 bases between. CDR3 length: 13 amino acids. CDR1 LNHDA and CDR2 SQIVND come from the germline V gene (reference sequence). The CDR3 is CASSIISGGELFF. The CDR3 bases are TGTGCCAGTAGTATAATATCCGGCGGGGAGCTGTTTTTT.

V and J are TRBV10-1 and TRBJ2-1, with 12 positions matching TRBD2. The CDR3 runs to 14 residues. Germline CDR1 reads WNHNN; CDR2 reads SYGVQD (reference sequence). V lost 3 bases, J lost 7 bases, and 1 base stayed unmatched. CDR3 in amino acids: CASSDGLAGNEQFF. The CDR3 nucleotides read TGCGCCAGCAGTGACGGACTAGCGGGAAATGAGCAGTTCTTC.

V usage is TRBV2 and J usage is TRBJ2-2; 11 bases are shared with TRBD1. This CDR3 is built from 15 residues. V was pared by 1 base and J by 6 bases, with 1 base of the junction left unmatched. Per germline, CDR1 SNHLY and CDR2 FYNNEI. CDR3 protein: CASSEGTGGPGELFF. CDR3 bases: TGTGCCAGCAGTGAAGGGACAGGGGGCCCCGGGGAGCTGTTTTTT.

The rearrangement links TRBV10-1 to TRBJ2-1; TRBD2 is a possible D gene (6 bases). Trimming took off 2 bases at V and 2 bases at J, with 10 bases between the two ends. Germline V lookup: CDR1 WNHNN, CDR2 SYGVQD (reference sequence). The CDR3 consists of 15 residues. The chain's CDR3 is CASSEGVAAYNEQFF. The CDR3 DNA reads TGCGCCAGCAGTGAGGGAGTAGCGGCCTACAATGAGCAGTTCTTC.

The rearrangement joins TRBV7-2 to TRBJ1-2; 8 bases line up with TRBD1. V was clipped by 5 bases and J by 3 bases; unmatched bases: 11. The length of the CDR3 is 16 residues. The germline V gene has CDR1 SGHTA and CDR2 FQGNSA. In DNA form, the CDR3 reads TGTGCCAGCAGCCCGGACAGGGCGAACCTCTACTATGGCTACACCTTC. Its protein product is CASSPDRANLYYGYTF.

In its sample, this clone was seen once. This chain connects TRBV2 to TRBJ2-2; D perhaps matches TRBD1 (5 bases). Germline CDR1 is SNHLY and CDR2 is FYNNEI. The CDR3 has 16 amino acids. The ends were cut back, 5 bases at V and 0 bases at J, with 13 bases in the middle. CDR3 sequence reads: CASSPDTGANTGELFF. The CDR3 DNA reads as TGTGCCAGCAGTCCCGATACAGGCGCGAACACCGGGGAGCTGTTTTTT. Full variable domain (remainder filled in from reference TRBV2 and TRBJ2-2): EPEVTQTPSHQVTQMGQEVILRCVPISNHLYFYWYRQILGQKVEFLVSFYNNEISEKSEIFDDQFSVERPDGSNFTLKIRSTKLEDSAMYFCASSPDTGANTGELFFGEGSRLTVL.

This clone showed up just a few times. This chain joins TRBV19 and TRBJ1-1; D unclear. Trimming removed 6 bases from V and 0 bases from J, with 17 bases in between. From germline, CDR1 is LNHDA and CDR2 SQIVND (reference sequence). The CDR3 totals 16 residues. CDR3 region: CASREVPTDLNTEAFF. The DNA of the CDR3 is TGTGCCAGTAGGGAAGTCCCTACAGATTTGAACACTGAAGCTTTCTTT. Full variable domain (remainder filled in from reference TRBV19 and TRBJ1-1): DGGITQSPKYLFRKEGQNVTLSCEQNLNHDAMYWYRQDPGQGLRLIYYSQIVNDFQKGDIAEGYSVSREKKESFPLTVTSAQKNPTAFYLCASREVPTDLNTEAFFGQGTRLTVV.

The rearrangement links TRBV6-1 to TRBJ2-7; 14 nucleotides align to TRBD2. This CDR3 comprises 16 residues. Germline loops: CDR1 MNHNS, CDR2 SASEGT. V shed 2 bases and J 2 bases; nucleotides not matched to a gene: 2. The CDR3 coding sequence is TGTGCCAGCAGTGAACCGGGACTAGCGGGGGCCTACGAGCAGTACTTC. It codes for CASSEPGLAGAYEQYF.

The chain has TRBV3-1 (or the pseudogene TRBV3-2) and TRBJ2-1; D gene unclear. The CDR3 contains 13 residues. The V end was cut by 6 bases, the J end by 0 bases, with 6 bases between. CDR1 is LGHDT and CDR2 is YNNKEL in the germline V gene (reference sequence). CDR3 nucleotides: TGTGCCAGCAGTCTCAGCTCCTACAATGAGCAGTTCTTC. Translating gives CASSLSSYNEQFF.

This clone was observed at least ten times. This same CDR3 is encoded by further DNA sequences in the sample. V usage is TRBV18 and J usage is TRBJ1-1; possible D gene TRBD1, 6 bases. Germline CDR1 KGHSH, CDR2 LQKENI. This CDR3 is 14 amino acids long. The V end lost 6 bases, the J end lost 2 bases, and 13 bases lay between the germline ends. CDR3: CASSPTGENTEAFF. The CDR3 DNA reads as TGTGCCAGCTCCCCGACAGGAGAAAACACTGAAGCTTTCTTT.

The V gene is TRBV13, the J gene TRBJ1-1, with D perhaps TRBD1 (5 bases). CDR1 and CDR2 from the germline V gene are PRHDT and FYEKMQ (reference sequence). This CDR3 contains 15 residues. Trimming pared 2 bases from V and 4 bases from J, leaving 14 bases between. CDR3 amino acids: CASSLWGKGGTEAFF. The DNA of the CDR3 is TGTGCCAGCAGCTTATGGGGGAAGGGAGGCACTGAAGCTTTCTTT.

The genes are TRBV6-2 or TRBV6-3 and TRBJ1-2, with TRBD1 as a possible D gene (6 bases). Germline V lookup: CDR1 MNHEY, CDR2 SVGEGT. This CDR3 has 15 amino acids. V gave up 4 bases and J gave up 3 bases, with 15 bases separating them. CDR3 in DNA: TGTGCCAGCAGTTCCTCCGTGACAGGAGACTATGGCTACACCTTC. It is translated as CASSSSVTGDYGYTF.